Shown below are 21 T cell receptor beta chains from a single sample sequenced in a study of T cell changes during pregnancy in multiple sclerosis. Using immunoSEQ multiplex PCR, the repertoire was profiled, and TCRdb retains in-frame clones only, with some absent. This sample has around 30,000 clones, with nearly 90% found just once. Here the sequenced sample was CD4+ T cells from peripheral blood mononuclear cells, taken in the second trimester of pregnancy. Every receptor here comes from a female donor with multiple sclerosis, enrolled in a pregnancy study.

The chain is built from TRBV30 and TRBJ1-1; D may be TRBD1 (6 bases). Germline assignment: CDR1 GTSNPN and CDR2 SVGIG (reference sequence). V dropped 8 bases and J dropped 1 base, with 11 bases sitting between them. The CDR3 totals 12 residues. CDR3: CANKGQNTEAFF. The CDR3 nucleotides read TGTGCCAACAAGGGACAGAACACTGAAGCTTTCTTT.

As DNA, the CDR3 is TGTGCCAGCAGCGGACGACTAGCGGGGGACACAGATACGCAGTATTTT. Its translation: CASSGRLAGDTDTQYF. The chain has TRBV9 and TRBJ2-3; 12 bases are a match to TRBD2. Germline values: CDR1 SGDLS, CDR2 YYNGEE. The CDR3 has 16 amino acids. J lost 2 bases, V lost 3 bases, and 4 bases had no gene match.

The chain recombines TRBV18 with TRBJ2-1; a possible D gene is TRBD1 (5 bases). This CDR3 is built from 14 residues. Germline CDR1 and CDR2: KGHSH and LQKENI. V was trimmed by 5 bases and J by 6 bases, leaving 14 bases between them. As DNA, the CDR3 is TGTGCCAGCTCAACTCAACAGGTTTCCAATGAGCAGTTCTTC. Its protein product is CASSTQQVSNEQFF.

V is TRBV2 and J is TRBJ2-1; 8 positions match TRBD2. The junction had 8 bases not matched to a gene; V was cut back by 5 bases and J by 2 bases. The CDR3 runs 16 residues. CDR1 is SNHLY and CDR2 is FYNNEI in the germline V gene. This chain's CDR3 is CASSLPRGGTYNEQFF. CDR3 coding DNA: TGTGCCAGCAGTCTTCCTCGGGGGGGGACCTACAATGAGCAGTTCTTC.

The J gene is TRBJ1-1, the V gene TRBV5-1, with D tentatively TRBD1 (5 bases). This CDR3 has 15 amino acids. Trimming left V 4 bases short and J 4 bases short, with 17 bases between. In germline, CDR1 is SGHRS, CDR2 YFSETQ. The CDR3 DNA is TGCGCCAGCAGCCCCCGGGGGGGGGAGGGCACTGAAGCTTTCTTT. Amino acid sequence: CASSPRGGEGTEAFF.

CDR3 coding DNA: TGTGCCAGCACAGCGGCTAGAGGAGAGACCCAGTACTTC. Translation gives CASTAARGETQYF. The chain couples TRBV27 to TRBJ2-5; possible D gene TRBD2, 5 bases. Germline values: CDR1 MNHEY, CDR2 SMNVEV (reference sequence). The CDR3 loop spans 13 amino acids. Trimming shortened V by 7 bases and J by 4 bases, and 13 bases separated the two germline ends.

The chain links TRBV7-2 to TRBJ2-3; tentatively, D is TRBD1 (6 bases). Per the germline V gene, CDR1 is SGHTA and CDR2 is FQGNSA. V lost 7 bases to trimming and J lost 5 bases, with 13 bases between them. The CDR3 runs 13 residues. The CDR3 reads CASNRVVEDTQYF. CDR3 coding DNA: TGTGCCAGCAACAGGGTAGTAGAAGATACGCAGTATTTT.

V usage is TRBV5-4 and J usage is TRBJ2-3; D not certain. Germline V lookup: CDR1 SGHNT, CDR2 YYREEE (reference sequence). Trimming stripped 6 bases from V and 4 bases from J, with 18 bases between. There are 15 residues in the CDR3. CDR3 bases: TGTGCCAGCATCGATAATAGTAAAAGTTCAGATACGCAGTATTTT. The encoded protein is CASIDNSKSSDTQYF.

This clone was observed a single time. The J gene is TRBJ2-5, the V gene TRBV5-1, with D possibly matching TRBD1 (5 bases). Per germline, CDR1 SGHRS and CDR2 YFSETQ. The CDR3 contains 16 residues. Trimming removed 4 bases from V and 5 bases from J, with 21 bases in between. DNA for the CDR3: TGCGCCAGCAGCCAAGACGGTAGGGGTGATTCGGAGACCCAGTACTTC. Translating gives CASSQDGRGDSETQYF.

The DNA of the CDR3 is TGCGCCAGCAGCTTGGGACCACAGACAGACAACACCGGGGAGCTGTTTTTT. This gives the protein CASSLGPQTDNTGELFF. The rearrangement links TRBV5-1 to TRBJ2-2; maybe TRBD1 (5 bases). The CDR3 sequence is 17 residues long. Germline values: CDR1 SGHRS, CDR2 YFSETQ. Trimming removed 0 bases at V and 2 bases at J, with 14 bases between.

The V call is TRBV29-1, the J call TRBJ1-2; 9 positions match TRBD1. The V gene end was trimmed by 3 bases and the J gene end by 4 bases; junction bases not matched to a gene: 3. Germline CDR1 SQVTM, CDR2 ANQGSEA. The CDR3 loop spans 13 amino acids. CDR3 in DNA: TGCAGCGTTGAGAAGGGACAGGGCTATGGCTACACCTTC. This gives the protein CSVEKGQGYGYTF. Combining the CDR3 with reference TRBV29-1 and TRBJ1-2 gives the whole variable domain SAVISQKPSRDICQRGTSLTIQCQVDSQVTMMFWYRQQPGQSLTLIATANQGSEATYESGFVIDKFPISRPNLTFSTLTVSNMSPEDSSIYLCSVEKGQGYGYTFGSGTRLTVV.

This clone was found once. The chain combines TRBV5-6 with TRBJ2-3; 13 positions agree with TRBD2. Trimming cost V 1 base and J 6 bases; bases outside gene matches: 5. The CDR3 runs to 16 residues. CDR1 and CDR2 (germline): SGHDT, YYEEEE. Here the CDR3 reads CASSLTSGGVGDTQYF. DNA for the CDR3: TGTGCCAGCAGCTTGACTAGCGGGGGGGTAGGGGATACGCAGTATTTT. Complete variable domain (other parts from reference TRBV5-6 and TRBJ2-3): DAGVTQSPTHLIKTRGQQVTLRCSPKSGHDTVSWYQQALGQGPQFIFQYYEEEERQRGNFPDRFSGHQFPNYSSELNVNALLLGDSALYLCASSLTSGGVGDTQYFGPGTRLTVL.

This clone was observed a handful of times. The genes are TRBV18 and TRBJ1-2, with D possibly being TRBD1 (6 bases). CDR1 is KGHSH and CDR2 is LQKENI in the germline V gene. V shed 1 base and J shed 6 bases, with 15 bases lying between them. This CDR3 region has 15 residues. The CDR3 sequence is CASSPLVAGVDGYTF. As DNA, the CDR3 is TGTGCCAGCTCACCACTGGTAGCAGGGGTCGATGGCTACACCTTC.

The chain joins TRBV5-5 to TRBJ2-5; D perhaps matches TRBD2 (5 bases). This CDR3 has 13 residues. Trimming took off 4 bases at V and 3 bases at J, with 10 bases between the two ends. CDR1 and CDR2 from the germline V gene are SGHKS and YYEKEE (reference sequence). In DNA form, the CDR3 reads TGTGCCAGCAGCGTCCCAGCGGAAGAGACCCAGTACTTC. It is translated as CASSVPAEETQYF.

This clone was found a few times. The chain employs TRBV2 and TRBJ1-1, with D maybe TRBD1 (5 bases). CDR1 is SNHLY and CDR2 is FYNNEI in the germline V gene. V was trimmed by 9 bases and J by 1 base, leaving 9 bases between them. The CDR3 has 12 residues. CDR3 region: CASATANTEAFF. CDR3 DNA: TGTGCCAGTGCGACAGCGAACACTGAAGCTTTCTTT. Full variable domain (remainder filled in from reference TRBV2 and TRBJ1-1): EPEVTQTPSHQVTQMGQEVILRCVPISNHLYFYWYRQILGQKVEFLVSFYNNEISEKSEIFDDQFSVERPDGSNFTLKIRSTKLEDSAMYFCASATANTEAFFGQGTRLTVV.

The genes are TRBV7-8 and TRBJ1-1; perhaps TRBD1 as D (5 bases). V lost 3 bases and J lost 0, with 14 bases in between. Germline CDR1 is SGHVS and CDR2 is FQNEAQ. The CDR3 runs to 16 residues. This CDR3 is CASSLGIRAMNTEAFF. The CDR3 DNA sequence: TGTGCCAGCAGCTTGGGCATCAGGGCGATGAACACTGAAGCTTTCTTT. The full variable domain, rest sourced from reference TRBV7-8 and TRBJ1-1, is GAGVSQSPRYKVAKRGQDVALRCDPISGHVSLFWYQQALGQGPEFLTYFQNEAQLDKSGLPSDRFFAERPEGSVSTLKIQRTQQEDSAVYLCASSLGIRAMNTEAFFGQGTRLTVV.

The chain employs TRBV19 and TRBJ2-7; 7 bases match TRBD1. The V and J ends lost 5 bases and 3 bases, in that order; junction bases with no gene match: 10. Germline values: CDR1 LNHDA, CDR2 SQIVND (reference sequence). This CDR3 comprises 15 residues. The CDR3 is CASSDSGQSLYEQYF. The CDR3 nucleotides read TGTGCCAGTAGTGACTCGGGACAGAGCCTCTACGAGCAGTACTTC. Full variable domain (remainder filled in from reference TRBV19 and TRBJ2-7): DGGITQSPKYLFRKEGQNVTLSCEQNLNHDAMYWYRQDPGQGLRLIYYSQIVNDFQKGDIAEGYSVSREKKESFPLTVTSAQKNPTAFYLCASSDSGQSLYEQYFGPGTRLTVT.

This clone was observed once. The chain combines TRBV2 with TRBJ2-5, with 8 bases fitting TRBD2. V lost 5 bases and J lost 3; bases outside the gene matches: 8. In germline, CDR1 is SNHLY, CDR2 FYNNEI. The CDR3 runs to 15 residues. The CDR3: CASSPHSGGKETQYF. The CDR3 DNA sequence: TGTGCCAGCAGTCCCCACAGCGGGGGAAAAGAGACCCAGTACTTC.

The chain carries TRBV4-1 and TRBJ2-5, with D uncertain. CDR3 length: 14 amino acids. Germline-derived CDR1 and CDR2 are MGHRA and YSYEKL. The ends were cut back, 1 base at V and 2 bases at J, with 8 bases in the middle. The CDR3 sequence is CASSQVYSQETQYF. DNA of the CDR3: TGCGCCAGCAGCCAAGTATACAGTCAAGAGACCCAGTACTTC.

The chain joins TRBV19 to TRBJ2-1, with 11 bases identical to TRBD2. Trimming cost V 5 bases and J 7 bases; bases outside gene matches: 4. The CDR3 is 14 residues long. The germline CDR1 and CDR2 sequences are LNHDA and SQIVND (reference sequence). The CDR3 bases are TGTGCCAGTAGTGGGGTAGCGGGGGGGAATGAGCAGTTCTTC. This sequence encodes CASSGVAGGNEQFF.

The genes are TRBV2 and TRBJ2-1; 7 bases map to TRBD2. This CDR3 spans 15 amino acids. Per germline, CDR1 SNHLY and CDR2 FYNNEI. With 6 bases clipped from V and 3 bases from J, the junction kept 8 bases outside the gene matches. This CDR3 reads CASRRESGDYNEQFF. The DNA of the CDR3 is TGTGCCAGCAGGAGGGAGAGCGGGGACTACAATGAGCAGTTCTTC.